This T cell receptor beta chain is drawn from a study of blood T cell repertoires in COVID-19. Study details: Samples taken during acute and convalescent COVID-19 were collected in the United States, Italy and Spain. PBMCs, B-cell-depleted T cells, or T cells provided the cDNA or gDNA that made up the material.

In the authors' workflow: Quantification of nucleated cells was approximated via reference gene primer amplification. Libraries were prepared by immunoSEQ multiplex PCR; TCRdb keeps only in-frame clonotypes and omits some of them. V and J calls and clone size come straight from that table; D and trimming were deduced from the DNA. This sample has about 120,000 clones, with 65% to 90% found just once. This CDR3 spans 15 amino acids. The V and J ends lost 2 bases and 4 bases, in that order; junction bases with no gene match: 7. Germline CDR1 is LNHDA and CDR2 is SQIVND (reference sequence). The gene calls are TRBV19 and TRBJ1-2, with 7 bases identical to TRBD1. The receptor's source is a woman over 75 with acute or convalescent COVID-19. The sample comprised peripheral blood. The CDR3, as DNA: TGTGCCAGTAGTATATCATTGGACAGGTTCTATGGCTACACCTTC. This sequence encodes CASSISLDRFYGYTF.